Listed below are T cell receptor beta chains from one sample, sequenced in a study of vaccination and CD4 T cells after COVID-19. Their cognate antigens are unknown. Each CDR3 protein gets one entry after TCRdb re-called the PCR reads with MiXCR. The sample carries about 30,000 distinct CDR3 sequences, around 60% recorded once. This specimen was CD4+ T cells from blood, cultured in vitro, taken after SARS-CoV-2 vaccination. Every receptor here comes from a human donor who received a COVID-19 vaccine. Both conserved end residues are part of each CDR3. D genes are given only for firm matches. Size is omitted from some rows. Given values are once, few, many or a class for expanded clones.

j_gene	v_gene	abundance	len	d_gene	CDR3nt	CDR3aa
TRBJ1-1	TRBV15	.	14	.	TGTGCCACCAGCAGAGATTTACTTCTCACTGAAGCTTTCTTT	CATSRDLLLTEAFF
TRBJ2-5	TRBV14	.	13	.	TGTGCCAGCAGCGCGTTGGTCCAAGAGACCCAGTACTTC	CASSALVQETQYF
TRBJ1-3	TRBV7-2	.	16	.	TGTGCCAGCAGCCCAACAAGGATGGTCTCTGGAAACACCATATATTTT	CASSPTRMVSGNTIYF
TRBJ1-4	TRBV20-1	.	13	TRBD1	TGCAGTGCTCTGGGACAGGGTAATGAAAAACTGTTTTTT	CSALGQGNEKLFF
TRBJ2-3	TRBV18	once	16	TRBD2	TGTGCCAGCTCACCGGAACTAGCGGTCGCCACAGATACGCAGTATTTT	CASSPELAVATDTQYF
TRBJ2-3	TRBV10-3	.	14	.	TGTGCCATCAGGAAAGGGGTAGGCACAGATACGCAGTATTTT	CAIRKGVGTDTQYF
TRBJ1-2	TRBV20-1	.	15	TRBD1	TGCAGTGCTAGAGAGGGACAGGGGAAGGGGTATGGCTACACCTTC	CSAREGQGKGYGYTF
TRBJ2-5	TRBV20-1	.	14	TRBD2	TGCAGTGCTAGTCCGCTAGCGGGGCGAGAGACCCAGTACTTC	CSASPLAGRETQYF
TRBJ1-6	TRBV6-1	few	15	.	TGTGCCAGCAGTGAAACACAGGGTGGGAGGATACCCCTCCACTTT	CASSETQGGRIPLHF
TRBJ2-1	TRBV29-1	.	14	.	TGCAGCGTTGTAGCAGGGAGCTCCTACAATGAGCAGTTCTTC	CSVVAGSSYNEQFF
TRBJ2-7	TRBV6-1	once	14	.	TGTGCCAGCGCCCAACTGGGGGAGAGCTACGAGCAGTACTTC	CASAQLGESYEQYF
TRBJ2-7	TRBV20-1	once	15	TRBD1	TGCAGTGCTAGAGCGCCGGGACAGGGCGCCTACGAGCAGTACTTC	CSARAPGQGAYEQYF
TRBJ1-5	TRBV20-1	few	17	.	TGCAGTGCTAGAGATTCTTCCAGCGTCGGTCGCAATCAGCCCCAGCATTTT	CSARDSSSVGRNQPQHF
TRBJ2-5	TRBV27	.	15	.	TGTGCCAGCAGGCCGGGGGACAGCAACCAAGAGACCCAGTACTTC	CASRPGDSNQETQYF
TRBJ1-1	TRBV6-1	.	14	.	TGTGCCAGCAGTGAAGGGACCATGAACACTGAAGCTTTCTTT	CASSEGTMNTEAFF
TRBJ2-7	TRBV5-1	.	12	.	TGCGCCAGCAGCCGGGGCACCTACGAGCAGTACTTC	CASSRGTYEQYF
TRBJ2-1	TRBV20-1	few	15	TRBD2	TGCAGTGCTAGAGACCTAGCGGGGGGACTGAATGAGCAGTTCTTC	CSARDLAGGLNEQFF
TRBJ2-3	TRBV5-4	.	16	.	TGTGCCAGCAGCTTGGCACCCACGGGCCCCACAGATACGCAGTATTTT	CASSLAPTGPTDTQYF
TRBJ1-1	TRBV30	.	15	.	TGTGCCTGGAGTCCCCCCTTGTGGGGGGGCACTGAAGCTTTCTTT	CAWSPPLWGGTEAFF
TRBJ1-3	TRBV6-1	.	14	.	TGTGCCAGCAGCCAGGACAGTTTTGGAAACACCATATATTTT	CASSQDSFGNTIYF
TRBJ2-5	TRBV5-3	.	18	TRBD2	TGTGCCAGAAGCTTGAAATGCACTAGCGGGGGGGCCTTGCCGGCCCAGTACTTC	CARSLKCTSGGALPAQYF
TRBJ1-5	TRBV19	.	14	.	TGTGCCAGTAGTATAGCAGGGGGCAATCAGCCCCAGCATTTT	CASSIAGGNQPQHF
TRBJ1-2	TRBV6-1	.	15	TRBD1	TGTGCCAGCAGCCTGTCCCGGGACAGGGGAGAAGGCTACACCTTC	CASSLSRDRGEGYTF
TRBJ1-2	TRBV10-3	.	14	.	TGTGCCATCGGTATAGGGGCGTCTAACTATGGCTACACCTTC	CAIGIGASNYGYTF
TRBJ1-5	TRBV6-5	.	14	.	TGTGCCAGCAGTTACTCGTATAGCAATCAGCCCCAGCATTTT	CASSYSYSNQPQHF
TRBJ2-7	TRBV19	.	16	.	TGTGCCAGTAGTCTCTCTTCTAGGGTCCCTCGCGGTGAGCAGTACTTC	CASSLSSRVPRGEQYF
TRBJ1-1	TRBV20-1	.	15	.	TGCAGTGCTAGAGATAGGCGGACAGAGAACACTGAAGCTTTCTTT	CSARDRRTENTEAFF
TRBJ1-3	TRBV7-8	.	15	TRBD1	TGTGCCAGCAGAGGGACAGCGGACTCTGGAAACACCATATATTTT	CASRGTADSGNTIYF
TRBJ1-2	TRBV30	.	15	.	TGTGCCTGGAGTCGCGGGTCCGATCCCGGACATGGCTACACCTTC	CAWSRGSDPGHGYTF
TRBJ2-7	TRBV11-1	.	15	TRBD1	TGTGCCAGCAGCCTCGGGACAGGGGCCCCCTACGAGCAGTACTTC	CASSLGTGAPYEQYF
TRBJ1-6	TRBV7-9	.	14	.	TGTGCCAGCAGCTTACCCGGCCATAATTCACCCCGCCACTTT	CASSLPGHNSPRHF
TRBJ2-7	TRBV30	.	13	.	TGTGCCTGGAGAAAAAGGATTCTGGGGGAGCAGTACTTC	CAWRKRILGEQYF
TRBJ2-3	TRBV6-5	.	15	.	TGTGCCAGCAGTTACTTGTCCCGCGGCACAGATACGCAGTATTTT	CASSYLSRGTDTQYF
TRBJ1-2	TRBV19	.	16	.	TGTGCCAGTAGTATCCGGACAGTCCTCCCATTTTATGGCTACACCTTC	CASSIRTVLPFYGYTF
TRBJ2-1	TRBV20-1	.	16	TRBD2	TGCAGTGCTAGGTTAGCGGGGTCCGTGGCAATCAATGAGCAGTTCTTC	CSARLAGSVAINEQFF
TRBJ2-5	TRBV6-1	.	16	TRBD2	TGTGCCAGCAACCCAAATTACGGGACTACCCAAGAGACCCAGTACTTC	CASNPNYGTTQETQYF
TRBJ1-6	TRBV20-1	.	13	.	TGCAGTGCTAGAATAAGGGGAGGTTCACCCCTCCACTTT	CSARIRGGSPLHF
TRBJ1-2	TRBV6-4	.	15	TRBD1	TGTGCCAGCAGTGCCTCGACAGGGGGGGGATATGGCTACACCTTC	CASSASTGGGYGYTF
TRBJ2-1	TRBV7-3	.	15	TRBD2	TGTGCCAGCAGCTTAAGAGGCGGGGGGGTTTATGAGCAGTTCTTC	CASSLRGGGVYEQFF
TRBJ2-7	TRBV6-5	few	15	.	TGTGCCAGCAGTTACTCTCTAACTGATTCCTACGAGCAGTACTTC	CASSYSLTDSYEQYF
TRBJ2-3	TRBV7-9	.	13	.	TGTGCCAGCAGCTTAGCGGACACAGATACGCAGTATTTT	CASSLADTDTQYF
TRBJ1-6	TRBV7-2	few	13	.	TGTGCCAGCAGCCTCGCCTCGGGCGAACCCCTCCACTTT	CASSLASGEPLHF
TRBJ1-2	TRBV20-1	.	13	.	TGCAGTGCTAGAGATCAAGGGCGTGGTGGCTACACCTTC	CSARDQGRGGYTF
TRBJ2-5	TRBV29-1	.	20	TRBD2	TGCAGCGGAGTTGGAATGACAATGACCTTACGGGGGGGCTTCACGAAGACCCAGTACTTC	CSGVGMTMTLRGGFTKTQYF
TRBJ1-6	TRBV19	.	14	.	TGTGCCAGTAGTATCTCCGCGGATAATTCACCCCTCCACTTT	CASSISADNSPLHF
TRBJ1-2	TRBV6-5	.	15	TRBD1	TGTGCCAGCAGTTACGGGGCAGGGGGAAACTATGGCTACACCTTC	CASSYGAGGNYGYTF
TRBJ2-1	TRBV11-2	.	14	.	TGTGCCAGCAGCTTAGGTAATCAGGGCAATGAGCAGTTCTTC	CASSLGNQGNEQFF
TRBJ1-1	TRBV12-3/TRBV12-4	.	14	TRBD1	TGTGCCAGCAGATCAGGGGGCGGTGTAACTGAAGCTTTCTTT	CASRSGGGVTEAFF